A selection of T cell receptor beta chains follows, all from one sample in a study of blood T cell repertoires in COVID-19. The method was immunoSEQ multiplex PCR; TCRdb's version includes in-frame clones alone and lacks a portion of them. The sample has some 300,000 clones, roughly 89% seen once. The specimen was PBMCs or T cells enriched from blood (not recorded which). These receptors came from a woman aged 50 to 60 who had been exposed to COVID-19. Each CDR3 is given with its conserved first and last residue. A D gene is named only where the DNA matches it firmly. For some rows the clone size is stated as once, few or many, or as a class when expanded; others skip it.

clone_size	d_call	v_call	j_call	cdr3_aa	cdr3_nt
.	TRBD2	TRBV28	TRBJ2-7	CASSSYSGGQPYEQYF	TGTGCCAGCAGTTCATATTCGGGGGGGCAACCCTACGAGCAGTACTTC
once	.	TRBV2	TRBJ1-3	CASTLDSGSSGNTIYF	TGTGCCAGCACCCTCGACTCCGGGAGCTCTGGAAACACCATATATTTT
.	TRBD1	TRBV19	TRBJ2-1	CASSTGQGFYNEQFF	TGTGCCAGTAGTACCGGACAGGGTTTCTACAATGAGCAGTTCTTC
.	.	TRBV11-2	TRBJ1-5	CASSLVGSNQPQHF	TGTGCCAGCAGCTTAGTCGGGAGCAATCAGCCCCAGCATTTT
.	.	TRBV6-5	TRBJ2-7	CASSYGGQTYEQYF	TGTGCCAGCAGTTACGGCGGACAAACCTACGAGCAGTACTTC
.	.	TRBV3-1/TRBV3-2	TRBJ2-5	CASSHGGGGTWETQYF	TGTGCCAGCAGCCATGGTGGTGGGGGGACTTGGGAGACCCAGTACTTC
.	TRBD1	TRBV28	TRBJ2-1	CASSTPDRYNEQFF	TGTGCCAGCAGTACCCCGGACAGGTACAATGAGCAGTTCTTC
.	.	TRBV4-2	TRBJ1-5	CASSQVAGENQPQHF	TGTGCCAGCAGCCAAGTAGCAGGGGAAAATCAGCCCCAGCATTTT
.	TRBD2	TRBV18	TRBJ2-2	CASSLWASGENTGELFF	TGTGCCAGCTCACTCTGGGCTAGCGGGGAGAACACCGGGGAGCTGTTTTTT
.	.	TRBV28	TRBJ1-2	CASQVGGRQDLYGYTF	TGTGCCAGCCAAGTGGGAGGCAGGCAAGACCTCTATGGCTACACCTTC
once	.	TRBV27	TRBJ2-5	CASSSLSRETQYF	TGTGCCAGCAGTTCCCTCAGCAGGGAGACCCAGTACTTC
.	.	TRBV7-8	TRBJ2-1	CASSFTSTSYNEQFF	TGTGCCAGCAGCTTCACTAGTACTAGTTACAATGAGCAGTTCTTC
.	.	TRBV5-5	TRBJ1-3	CASSSAGDYSGNTIYF	TGTGCCAGCAGCTCGGCCGGAGATTACTCTGGAAACACCATATATTTT
.	TRBD1	TRBV19	TRBJ1-6	CASSIDRGSSPLHF	TGTGCCAGTAGTATCGACAGGGGATCCTCACCCCTCCACTTT
.	TRBD1	TRBV7-2	TRBJ2-7	CASSLIGTGLGEQYF	TGTGCCAGCAGCTTGATCGGGACAGGGCTAGGCGAGCAGTACTTC
.	.	TRBV3-1/TRBV3-2	TRBJ2-2	CASSLQGNTGELFF	TGTGCCAGCAGCCTACAGGGTAACACCGGGGAGCTGTTTTTT
.	TRBD1	TRBV4-1	TRBJ1-3	CASSQGQMSSGNTIYF	TGCGCCAGCAGCCAGGGACAGATGAGCTCTGGAAACACCATATATTTT
.	TRBD2	TRBV5-1	TRBJ2-3	CASSLVGGADTQYF	TGCGCCAGCAGCTTGGTTGGGGGGGCAGATACGCAGTATTTT
.	.	TRBV5-4	TRBJ2-7	CASSLAPRGSSYEQYF	TGTGCCAGCAGCTTGGCCCCGAGGGGGTCCTCCTACGAGCAGTACTTC
.	.	TRBV9	TRBJ2-2	CASSTIGSPNTGELFF	TGTGCCAGCAGCACTATCGGGAGTCCGAACACCGGGGAGCTGTTTTTT
.	.	TRBV21-1	TRBJ1-1	CASRVRTRAAFF	TGTGCCAGCAGGGTCCGGACAAGGGCGGCTTTCTTT
.	.	TRBV28	TRBJ1-1	CASSLPRVVLPEAFF	TGTGCCAGCAGTCTCCCCAGGGTAGTCCTACCTGAAGCTTTCTTT
.	.	TRBV19	TRBJ1-2	CASSGALGYYGYTF	TGTGCCAGTAGTGGGGCGCTTGGGTACTATGGCTACACCTTC
.	.	TRBV3-1/TRBV3-2	TRBJ1-6	CASSQVGDRSPLHF	TGTGCCAGCAGCCAAGTCGGAGACCGATCACCCCTCCACTTT
.	TRBD2	TRBV11-2	TRBJ2-7	CASSPSAGGHYEQYF	TGTGCCAGCAGTCCATCAGCGGGGGGCCACTACGAGCAGTACTTC
.	TRBD2	TRBV6-5	TRBJ2-3	CASMRSGASTDTQYF	TGTGCCAGCATGAGGAGCGGGGCCAGCACAGATACGCAGTATTTT
.	.	TRBV14	TRBJ2-2	CASSHRDKTWSGELFF	TGTGCCAGCAGCCACCGGGACAAGACATGGAGCGGGGAGCTGTTTTTT
once	TRBD1	TRBV27	TRBJ2-7	CASSPRQGTSYEQYF	TGTGCCAGCAGTCCCCGACAGGGGACGTCCTACGAGCAGTACTTC
.	TRBD2	TRBV18	TRBJ2-5	CASSPGLAGGLAETQYF	TGTGCCAGCTCACCGGGACTAGCGGGGGGGCTCGCGGAGACCCAGTACTTC
.	.	TRBV19	TRBJ1-2	CASSIQGRYIYGYTF	TGTGCCAGTAGTATCCAGGGTCGCTACATCTATGGCTACACCTTC
.	.	TRBV19	TRBJ1-6	CATSDSYNSPLHF	TGTGCCACCAGCGACTCCTATAATTCACCCCTCCACTTT